The T cell receptor (beta chain) under discussion was sequenced for a study of shared clonotypes between healthy human individuals. CDR3 length: 15 residues. The J segment lost 6 bases and the V segment lost 5 bases, leaving 7 bases of the junction unmatched. From germline, CDR1 is LNHDA and CDR2 SQIVND (reference sequence). For every subset, genomic DNA was evenly distributed across several immunoSEQ plates. Sequencing used immunoSEQ multiplex PCR; TCRdb keeps in-frame clones, though not all of them. The data show roughly 1.4 million clones, around 98.5% seen once. Source material: naive CD4+ T cells sorted from blood. Subset indicated: CD45RA+ positively selected. The chain employs TRBV19 and TRBJ2-2, with 9 bases that match TRBD1. The receptor was isolated from a man aged 25-40 years in good health. The CDR3 nucleotides are TGTGCCAGTAGTTTCCGGGACAGGGTTCCCGGGGAGCTGTTTTTT. This translates into CASSFRDRVPGELFF.